The 30 T cell receptor beta chains given below trace back to one sample, sequenced in a study of response to subunit inactivated influenza vaccine. TCRdb independently ran MiXCR on the RT-PCR reads; one entry per CDR3 protein. Of a few hundred thousand distinct CDR3 sequences listed, 11% were seen once; the top ten hold approximately 12%. The specimen was PBMCs from blood, collected about 40 days after vaccination. The receptors stem from a man aged 45-65 years who received an inactivated influenza vaccine.

The table lists this clonotype with a few counts. The chain links TRBV5-1 to TRBJ2-2; 9 bases match TRBD2. CDR3 length: 16 amino acids. V trimming: 4 bases; J trimming: 2 bases; junction bases outside the gene matches: 6. Germline V gene lookup returns CDR1 SGHRS and CDR2 YFSETQ. The CDR3: CASSVLAGANTGELFF. In DNA form, the CDR3 reads TGCGCCAGCAGCGTATTAGCGGGGGCTAACACCGGGGAGCTGTTTTTT.

At least ten counts were recorded for this clonotype. This rearrangement joins TRBV20-1 to TRBJ2-3; D not certain. Germline CDR1 DFQATT, CDR2 SNEGSKA (reference sequence). CDR3 length: 12 residues. Trimming cost V 4 bases and J 2 bases, with 7 bases left between them. CDR3 DNA sequence: TGCAGTGCTACTACTACCACAGATACGCAGTATTTT. Translated, it gives CSATTTTDTQYF.

This clonotype has only a few counts. The chain employs TRBV29-1 and TRBJ2-7; 12 bases are shared with TRBD2. The CDR3 runs 15 residues. CDR1 is SQVTM and CDR2 is ANQGSEA in the germline V gene. V shed 5 bases, J shed 6 bases, and the junction held 11 bases outside the gene matches. As DNA, the CDR3 is TGCAGCGTTCGGAATCTAGCGGGAGGGCCGCGCGAGCAGTACTTC. The encoded protein is CSVRNLAGGPREQYF.

J is TRBJ2-7 and V is TRBV2; tentative D call: TRBD1 (6 bases). The V gene lost 6 bases and the J gene lost 5 bases, with 17 bases spanning the gap. The CDR3 spans 14 residues. The germline V gene has CDR1 SNHLY and CDR2 FYNNEI. The CDR3 is CASRKQGTRDEQYF. The CDR3 DNA sequence: TGTGCCAGCAGAAAACAGGGCACTAGGGACGAGCAGTACTTC.

This clonotype was seen a handful of times. The V call is TRBV7-2, the J call TRBJ2-5; 12 nucleotides line up with TRBD1. The junction had 6 bases not matched to a gene; V was cut back by 6 bases and J by 7 bases. The length of the CDR3 is 14 residues. Germline lookup yields CDR1 SGHTA and CDR2 FQGNSA. CDR3 residues: CASSRDRGLGTQYF. The CDR3 nucleotides read TGTGCCAGCAGTAGGGACAGGGGGCTCGGGACCCAGTACTTC.

V gene TRBV20-1 combines with J gene TRBJ2-7; D gene unclear. The CDR3 is made up of 11 amino acids. Trimming pared 6 bases from V and 2 bases from J, leaving 8 bases between. CDR1 DFQATT and CDR2 SNEGSKA come from the germline V gene (reference sequence). CDR3 DNA: TGCAGTGCCCCTACTCCCTACGAGCAGTACTTC. It translates to CSAPTPYEQYF.

This clonotype was observed a handful of times. This chain links TRBV12-3 or TRBV12-4 with TRBJ1-4; D is possibly TRBD1 (5 bases). This CDR3 contains 14 residues. V dropped 5 bases and J dropped 11 bases, with 18 bases sitting between them. CDR3 nucleotide sequence: TGTGCCAGCAGTCTCGGGGTCTCGCGGGGGAAACTGTTTTTT. It codes for CASSLGVSRGKLFF.

This clonotype has just a few counts. The chain joins TRBV7-2 to TRBJ2-1, with 8 nucleotides matching TRBD2. The CDR3 runs to 16 residues. The J segment lost 2 bases and the V segment lost 1 base, leaving 4 bases of the junction unmatched. Germline lookup yields CDR1 SGHTA and CDR2 FQGNSA. The CDR3 spells CASSLEGLAPYNEQFF. The CDR3 region has the DNA TGTGCCAGCAGCTTAGAAGGACTAGCACCCTACAATGAGCAGTTCTTC.

This clonotype was observed a few times. This chain links TRBV12-3 or TRBV12-4 with TRBJ2-3, with 9 positions matching TRBD1. V shed 5 bases, J shed 6 bases, and the junction held 6 bases outside the gene matches. The CDR3 spans 14 residues. DNA for the CDR3: TGTGCCAGCAGTACAGGGGGCCTCCGGGATACGCAGTATTTT. It encodes CASSTGGLRDTQYF.

This clonotype was seen a few times. The chain recombines TRBV7-7 with TRBJ2-5; 7 bases align to TRBD2. The CDR3 runs to 15 residues. The germline CDR1 and CDR2 sequences are SSHAT and FNYEAQ (reference sequence). Unmatched junction bases numbered 9, after V lost 6 bases and J lost 2 bases. CDR3 in DNA: TGTGCCAGCAGTCGAAACCACGGGAGGCAAGAGACCCAGTACTTC. As protein: CASSRNHGRQETQYF.

The table lists this clonotype with many counts. The chain couples TRBV4-2 to TRBJ1-2; D unclear. With 0 bases removed from V and 0 bases from J, the gap between germline ends came to 17 bases. The CDR3 is 18 amino acids. Germline V CDR1 and CDR2: LGHNA, YNFKEQ. The CDR3 DNA follows: TGTGCCAGCAGCCAAGACCCCGCGGTAATCCACGCTAACTATGGCTACACCTTC. This encodes CASSQDPAVIHANYGYTF.

This clonotype showed up many times. The CDR3 DNA is TGCAGCGTGGGGTCTCAAGCCTACGAGCAGTACTTC. This translates into CSVGSQAYEQYF. This rearrangement joins TRBV29-1 to TRBJ2-7; no firm D call. This CDR3 spans 12 amino acids. The V end was cut by 6 bases, the J end by 2 bases, with 11 bases between. Germline V gene lookup returns CDR1 SQVTM and CDR2 ANQGSEA.

This rearrangement joins TRBV5-1 to TRBJ2-2, with D possibly matching TRBD2 (5 bases). The length of the CDR3 is 16 residues. V lost 2 bases and J lost 8, with 19 bases in between. Germline CDR1 reads SGHRS; CDR2 reads YFSETQ. The CDR3 region has the DNA TGCGCCAGCAGCTTCGGACTCCTGAGTTTTGAAGGGGAGCTGTTTTTT. Its translation is CASSFGLLSFEGELFF.

The DNA of the CDR3 is TGTGCCAGCAGCTGGGCTTGGCGGACGAACACCGGGGAGCTGTTTTTT. Translation: CASSWAWRTNTGELFF. The chain employs TRBV5-5 and TRBJ2-2; D is undetermined. Trimming shortened V by 3 bases and J by 0 bases, and 12 bases separated the two germline ends. Germline V gene sequence: CDR1 SGHKS, CDR2 YYEKEE (reference sequence). This CDR3 has 16 amino acids.

The chain has TRBV7-2 and TRBJ2-1, with 11 bases fitting TRBD2. The V segment lost 2 bases and the J segment 7 bases; nucleotides outside the gene matches: 4. Germline V gene data show CDR1 as SGHTA and CDR2 as FQGNSA. This CDR3 is built from 15 residues. The CDR3 DNA follows: TGTGCCAGCAGCTTAAGGACTAGCGGGCGAAATGAGCAGTTCTTC. Translating it yields CASSLRTSGRNEQFF.

At least ten counts were recorded for this clonotype. The V and J genes are TRBV20-1 and TRBJ2-1; TRBD2 matches 7 bases. Germline-derived CDR1 and CDR2 are DFQATT and SNEGSKA (reference sequence). Trimming took 3 bases from V and 3 from J; bases not matched to a gene: 5. The length of the CDR3 is 14 residues. The CDR3 sequence is CSASRASGYNEQFF. CDR3 nucleotide sequence: TGCAGTGCTAGCCGGGCTAGCGGCTACAATGAGCAGTTCTTC.

This clonotype was counted ten times or more. V and J are TRBV4-2 and TRBJ2-7, with D possibly being TRBD1 (6 bases). The germline V gene has CDR1 LGHNA and CDR2 YNFKEQ. The CDR3 is 16 residues long. Between the trimmed V and J ends, which lost 0 bases and 9 bases, there was a span of 21 bases. CDR3 nucleotides: TGTGCCAGCAGCCAAGATTGGAGGACAGACCTCAACTGGCAGTACTTC. Its translation is CASSQDWRTDLNWQYF.

The table lists this clonotype with many counts. The chain has TRBV28 and TRBJ2-7; 10 nucleotides line up with TRBD2. The ends lost 4 bases at V and 9 bases at J; junction bases unmatched: 12. This CDR3 is 15 amino acids long. Germline V gives CDR1 MDHEN, CDR2 SYDVKM. CDR3 protein: CASSSNSGGLQAQYF. CDR3 coding DNA: TGTGCCAGCAGTTCAAATAGCGGGGGGCTGCAGGCGCAGTACTTC.

The rearrangement links TRBV11-2 to TRBJ1-4, with TRBD1 as a possible D gene (6 bases). CDR3 length equals 15 residues. V was trimmed by 5 bases and J by 3 bases, leaving 13 bases between them. Germline V lookup: CDR1 SGHAT, CDR2 FQNNGV. In nucleotides, the CDR3 is TGTGCCAGCAGCCGTCCTCAGGGGCCTAATGAAAAACTGTTTTTT. This codes for CASSRPQGPNEKLFF.

The chain couples TRBV5-1 to TRBJ2-5; 9 bases line up with TRBD1. The CDR3 covers 16 residues. Germline values: CDR1 SGHRS, CDR2 YFSETQ. The ends lost 4 bases at V and 4 bases at J; junction bases unmatched: 11. The CDR3 DNA is TGCGCCAGCAGCGCACACCAGGGACAGGGTATAGAGACCCAGTACTTC. This codes for CASSAHQGQGIETQYF. Drawing the rest from reference TRBV5-1 and TRBJ2-5, the complete variable domain is KAGVTQTPRYLIKTRGQQVTLSCSPISGHRSVSWYQQTPGQGLQFLFEYFSETQRNKGNFPGRFSGRQFSNSRSEMNVSTLELGDSALYLCASSAHQGQGIETQYFGPGTRLLVL.

The CDR3: CASGTNTGELFF. DNA of the CDR3: TGTGCCAGCGGCACGAACACCGGGGAGCTGTTTTTT. This rearrangement joins TRBV7-9 to TRBJ2-2, with D unresolved. The CDR3 loop spans 12 amino acids. V lost 8 bases to trimming and J lost 0 bases, with 4 bases between them. The germline gives CDR1 SEHNR, CDR2 FQNEAQ (reference sequence).

This clonotype was counted at least ten times. V is TRBV2 and J is TRBJ2-1, with D hard to call. The V end lost 6 bases, the J end lost 3 bases, and 3 bases lay between the germline ends. Germline V gives CDR1 SNHLY, CDR2 FYNNEI. CDR3 length: 11 residues. CDR3 coding DNA: TGTGCCAGCAGATACTACAATGAGCAGTTCTTC. This encodes CASRYYNEQFF.

The table lists this clonotype with many counts. The rearrangement uses TRBV5-1 and TRBJ2-7, with a weak D call TRBD1 (5 bases). CDR1 and CDR2 (germline): SGHRS, YFSETQ. Trimming took off 4 bases at V and 3 bases at J, with 14 bases between the two ends. This CDR3 has 14 amino acids. DNA for the CDR3: TGCGCCAGCAGCCCGACATGGGGCGACTACGAGCAGTACTTC. It translates to CASSPTWGDYEQYF.

This clonotype was seen many times. J is TRBJ2-2 and V is TRBV7-2; the D gene is possibly TRBD2 (5 bases). Germline assignment: CDR1 SGHTA and CDR2 FQGNSA. The germline V and J ends were trimmed by 5 bases and 1 base, with 11 bases remaining between them. This CDR3 comprises 15 residues. In nucleotides, the CDR3 is TGTGCCAGCAGCCAAAGCGGTCAGAACACCGGGGAGCTGTTTTTT. It encodes CASSQSGQNTGELFF.

V usage is TRBV24-1 and J usage is TRBJ2-7; D is uncertain. Trimming took 4 bases from V and 3 from J, leaving 6 bases between them. This CDR3 is built from 12 residues. The V gene's germline CDR1 is KGHDR and CDR2 SFDVKD. The CDR3 is CATSDAGYEQYF. The DNA of the CDR3 is TGTGCCACCAGTGACGCAGGCTACGAGCAGTACTTC.

CDR3: CATSSRLLNEQFF. The CDR3 region has the DNA TGTGCCACCAGTTCCCGACTCCTAAATGAGCAGTTCTTC. The V gene is TRBV24-1, the J gene TRBJ2-1; D is uncertain. From germline, CDR1 is KGHDR and CDR2 SFDVKD. Trimming shortened V by 6 bases and J by 7 bases, and 12 bases separated the two germline ends. CDR3 length equals 13 residues.

This clonotype has ten or more counts. J is TRBJ1-5 and V is TRBV10-3, with D tentatively TRBD1 (5 bases). CDR1 is ENHRY and CDR2 is SYGVKD in the germline V gene. V was trimmed by 3 bases and J by 0 bases, leaving 18 bases between them. The CDR3 has 18 residues. Here the CDR3 DNA reads TGTGCCATCAGTGAATACCAGGTTGGGGCGAGTAGCAATCAGCCCCAGCATTTT. Its translation: CAISEYQVGASSNQPQHF.

This clonotype occurred once. Since no conserved phenylalanine or tryptophan closes the CDR3, a read error is the likely cause. No DNA is shown, since the ends of the CDR3 on it are uncertain; the CDR3 is the one TCRdb lists. The V call is TRBV7-2, the J call TRBJ1-2. Germline V gene lookup returns CDR1 SGHTA and CDR2 FQGNSA. The CDR3 is 11 amino acids long, termini counted. The CDR3 sequence: CASSLDFTPFL.

This clonotype showed up many times. This chain connects TRBV7-3 to TRBJ2-7; 7 nucleotides line up with TRBD1. The CDR3 consists of 13 residues. The ends lost 5 bases at V and 3 bases at J; junction bases unmatched: 4. Germline V gene data show CDR1 as SGHTA and CDR2 as FQGTGA. CDR3 nucleotide sequence: TGTGCCAGCAGCGCCTCAGGGGGCTACGAGCAGTACTTC. Amino acid sequence: CASSASGGYEQYF.

This clonotype was observed once. The rearrangement links TRBV29-1 to TRBJ2-7, with no clear D. This CDR3 region has 15 residues. V was clipped by 1 base and J by 4 bases, with 17 bases between them. CDR1 is SQVTM and CDR2 is ANQGSEA in the germline V gene. The CDR3, as DNA: TGCAGCGTTGAAGTAGCTGCCCCCCGGGCGTACGAGCAGTACTTC. Its protein product is CSVEVAAPRAYEQYF.